One sample yielded the 5 T cell receptor beta chains listed below, sequenced in a study of blood T cells in healthy people across ages. Then a second PCR, running roughly 7 to 11 cycles, was carried out with a sample-barcoded 5' primer and a J-beta primer mix. TCRdb passed the 5' RACE reads through MiXCR, listing each CDR3 protein once. The sample has over 1,500,000 distinct CDR3 sequences, approximately 39% seen once; the top ten hold roughly 23%. The sequenced sample consisted of blood. These receptors were obtained from a human donor in good health.

This clonotype was detected only a few times. The chain joins TRBV9 to TRBJ2-7; D is perhaps TRBD2 (5 bases). The germline V gene encodes CDR1 SGDLS and CDR2 YYNGEE. The V and J ends lost 0 bases and 7 bases respectively, with 11 bases between them. The CDR3 runs to 13 residues. CDR3: CASSVVEGREQYF. The CDR3 coding sequence is TGTGCCAGCAGCGTAGTTGAGGGTCGGGAGCAGTACTTC.

This clonotype has just a few counts. The chain employs TRBV3-1 and TRBJ1-5; D is ambiguous. The CDR3 length is 13 residues. In germline, CDR1 is LGHDT, CDR2 YNNKEL (reference sequence). Trimming shortened V by 7 bases and J by 3 bases, and 10 bases separated the two germline ends. The CDR3 nucleotides read TGTGCCAGCAAACAGAGGTCCAATCAGCCCCAGCATTTT. Translating it yields CASKQRSNQPQHF.

This clonotype was picked up one time. This chain connects TRBV5-6 to TRBJ2-7; a weak D match, TRBD2 (6 bases). Trimming left V 4 bases short and J 6 bases short, with 17 bases between. This CDR3 is 14 amino acids long. The germline gives CDR1 SGHDT, CDR2 YYEEEE. CDR3 sequence reads: CASSPGGSPLEQYF. The CDR3 nucleotides are TGTGCCAGCAGCCCTGGAGGGTCGCCCCTCGAGCAGTACTTC.

The V gene is TRBV6-2 or TRBV6-3, the J gene TRBJ2-1, with D maybe TRBD2 (5 bases). Per germline, CDR1 MNHEY and CDR2 SVGEGT. V shed 7 bases and J shed 0 bases, with 16 bases lying between them. The CDR3 is made up of 16 amino acids. This CDR3 reads CASKEADLSSYNEQFF. CDR3 nucleotide sequence: TGTGCCAGCAAGGAAGCGGATCTCAGCTCCTACAATGAGCAGTTCTTC.

V is TRBV28 and J is TRBJ2-3, with 8 bases identical to TRBD2. The CDR3 contains 14 residues. The junction had 7 bases not matched to a gene; V was cut back by 7 bases and J by 4 bases. Germline-derived CDR1 and CDR2 are MDHEN and SYDVKM. CDR3 nucleotide sequence: TGTGCCAGCACCCAACGGACTAGCCCAGATACGCAGTATTTT. Translation: CASTQRTSPDTQYF.